This T cell receptor beta chain is drawn from a study of regulatory T cells in long-lasting Graves disease. CDR3 length: 14 amino acids. V was clipped by 1 base and J by 8 bases, with 12 bases between them. Germline V gene data show CDR1 as MGHDK and CDR2 as SYGVNS. The time point denotes: newly diagnosed GD, antithyroid drugs for less than 3 months. Isolated PBMC RNA provided the starting material for the TCR library. American Thyroid Association guidelines were used to diagnose Graves' disease. This clonotype was seen a handful of times. What it recognizes is unknown. Building of the TCR beta libraries involved iRepertoire HTBI primers and Arm-PCR of CDR3 regions. MiXCR, run by TCRdb on the multiplex PCR reads, gives a single entry per CDR3 protein. Here the sample spans hundreds of thousands of distinct CDR3 sequences, 12% being singletons. The study's findings and limits: The persistent group shared 2,500 to 3,000 public clonotypes, more than the roughly 970 shared by new patients.

Another study also made use of these data, one on T cells in Graves' hyperthyroidism and ophthalmopathy.

Here the sequenced sample was peripheral blood mononuclear cells (PBMCs), taken at new diagnosis, from a patient treated with antithyroid drugs. This receptor was obtained from a woman aged 25 to 39 with Graves disease. The rearrangement joins TRBV25-1 to TRBJ2-1, with D possibly TRBD2 on 6 matching bases. Here the CDR3 DNA reads TGTGCCAGCAGTGAATCGGGACTTTTGGATGAGCAGTTCTTC. The encoded protein is CASSESGLLDEQFF.